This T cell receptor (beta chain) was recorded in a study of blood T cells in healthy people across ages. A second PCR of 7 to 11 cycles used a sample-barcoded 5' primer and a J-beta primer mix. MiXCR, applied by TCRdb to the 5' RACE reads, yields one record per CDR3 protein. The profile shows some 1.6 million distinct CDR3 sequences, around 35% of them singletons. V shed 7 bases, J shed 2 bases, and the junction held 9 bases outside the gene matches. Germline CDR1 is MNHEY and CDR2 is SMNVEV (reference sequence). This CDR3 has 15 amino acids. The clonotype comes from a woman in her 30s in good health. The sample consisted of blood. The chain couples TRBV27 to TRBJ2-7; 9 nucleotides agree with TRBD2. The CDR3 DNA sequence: TGTGCCAGCACCATCCGAGCGGGAGGAGCCTACGAGCAGTACTTC. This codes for CASTIRAGGAYEQYF.